Reported below is one T cell receptor (beta chain). The data were produced by immunoSEQ multiplex PCR, yet TCRdb's version contains in-frame clones alone and is incomplete. The repertoire holds 35,000 to 50,000 clones, with 86% as singletons. This entry belongs to a study of blood T cell repertoires in COVID-19. V lost 5 bases to trimming and J lost 5 bases, with 9 bases between them. This CDR3 contains 12 residues. Germline V gene data show CDR1 as SEHNR and CDR2 as FQNEAQ (reference sequence). Input material: peripheral blood. The sequence derives from a man in his 60s with active COVID-19. V is TRBV7-9 and J is TRBJ2-5, with D unresolved. CDR3 DNA sequence: TGTGCCAGCAGCAACTACATGGAGACCCAGTACTTC. Protein sequence: CASSNYMETQYF.